This note documents a single TCR beta chain sequence. The sample holds a few counts of this clonotype. Its antigen remains undetermined. Nothing much larger sits one base from this clone, and base qualities are not available. Looking up the germline V gene (reference sequence) yields CDR1 MNHEY and CDR2 SMNVEV. Trimming at the junction amounts to 0 bases on V and 10 bases on J, and the germline ends lie 10 bases apart. The CDR3 numbers 13 residues from cysteine through phenylalanine. The DNA shown is the 39-base CDR3, in frame from base 1. TCRdb records Illumina HiSeq 2500 as the sequencer. Quantitative 5'-RACE with molecular barcodes was the method used to prepare the TCR beta libraries. The authors' pipeline ran thus. Disease-linked TCR variants were identified with a new computational method built on a probabilistic model of VDJ rearrangement. The public sequencing data were trimmed at Q25 with fastp and processed into clonotypes with MiXCR by TCRdb, which kept only in-frame beta chains. When rows share a CDR3 protein, they turn into one entry using the most common DNA and genes. These V and J calls are TCRdb output, not the study's own analysis. Present in this sample are 190,000 or so distinct CDR3 sequences, roughly 13% of which were seen just once. The ten most abundant clones make up more than 15% of the sample.

This specimen belongs to a study of CD8 T cells in ankylosing spondylitis (dated by TCRdb to the late 2010s). Regarding the research as a whole: To find TCR variants linked to disease, the study profiled T cell receptor beta repertoires in ankylosing spondylitis patients and healthy donors. The full study cohort was made up of 20 to 25 ankylosing spondylitis patients and 108 healthy donors. Peripheral blood samples were taken, and synovial fluid was additionally collected from ankylosing spondylitis patients. The research as a whole found: A CD8+ phenotype was shown by the disease-linked clones, which were found at relatively low frequencies in peripheral blood. The disease-linked clones were reported as significantly enriched in matched synovial fluid samples from ankylosing spondylitis patients. Some motif variants were previously reported in synovial fluid and blood of reactive arthritis patients, suggesting common disease-initiation mechanisms. A TCR beta motif made up of seven or eight highly homologous amino acid variants appeared to be characteristic of blood from ankylosing spondylitis patients.

The sequence was obtained from a male donor with ankylosing spondylitis or in good health (not recorded which). Sequenced material: blood, either unsorted or a sorted T cell fraction (not recorded which). In this chain, TRBV27 is recombined with TRBJ2-1; the D gene is unclear. The CDR3 protein is CASSLSPVYEQFF. The nucleotide sequence reads TGTGCCAGCAGTTTATCCCCGGTTTACGAGCAGTTCTTC.